The present T cell receptor beta chain was sequenced within a study of CD8+ T cells in alopecia areata. The CDR3 sequence is 10 residues long. V was cut by 4 bases and J by 9 bases, with 9 bases left in between. Germline CDR1 reads SQVTM; CDR2 reads ANQGSEA. Stated treatment: oral pan-JAK inhibitor, 5-10 mg twice daily. Study-wide points: Both scalp clonality and the expanded CD8+ clones among the top 100 showed a significant decrease with tofacitinib.

It was cDNA, reverse transcribed from extracted RNA, that served as the sequencing template. The assay was immunoSEQ multiplex PCR, and TCRdb's table has in-frame clones only and misses some. The sample carries 110,000 or so clones, 58% recorded once. Concerning this clone itself: Its specificity is unknown.

The chain combines TRBV29-1 with TRBJ1-1; D perhaps matches TRBD1 (5 bases). The starting material was CD8+ T cells sorted from blood, obtained at week 4, from a patient treated with tofacitinib. The source of this sequence is a human donor with alopecia areata. The CDR3 spells CSVVQDKAFF. CDR3 DNA: TGCAGCGTTGTTCAGGACAAAGCTTTCTTT. Filled out from reference TRBV29-1 and TRBJ1-1, the complete variable domain reads SAVISQKPSRDICQRGTSLTIQCQVDSQVTMMFWYRQQPGQSLTLIATANQGSEATYESGFVIDKFPISRPNLTFSTLTVSNMSPEDSSIYLCSVVQDKAFFGQGTRLTVV.